A selection of T cell receptor beta chains follows, all from one sample in a study of T cell responses to AZD1222 COVID-19 vaccine. Assay used: immunoSEQ multiplex PCR; TCRdb lists only in-frame clones, some missing. The sample has roughly 120,000 clones, around 93% seen once. The input for sequencing was peripheral blood, taken on day 0 of AZD1222 vaccination. The receptors here all came from an adult in good health. Each CDR3 is given with its conserved first and last residue. Each record gives: J gene, V gene, D gene, clone size, CDR3 protein, CDR3 DNA. A D gene is named only where the DNA matches it firmly. The size field is filled for only some rows; it gives once, few, many or a size class.

>TRBJ2-1|TRBV7-9|TRBD2|.
CAVPAPGTSDYYNEQFF
TGTGCCGTGCCAGCGCCCGGGACTAGCGACTATTACAATGAGCAGTTCTTC
>TRBJ2-6|TRBV6-5|.|many
CASSYETGSGANVLTF
TGTGCCAGCAGTTACGAGACTGGGTCTGGGGCCAACGTCCTGACTTTC
>TRBJ1-6|TRBV2|.|.
CASSEAGRLNSPLHF
TGTGCCAGCAGTGAAGCAGGCAGGCTTAATTCACCCCTCCACTTT
>TRBJ1-1|TRBV7-9|.|.
CASSWALRGTEAFF
TGTGCCAGCAGCTGGGCCCTAAGGGGCACTGAAGCTTTCTTT
>TRBJ1-5|TRBV6-5|.|.
CASSYRVGGNQPQHF
TGTGCCAGCAGTTACAGGGTCGGGGGCAATCAGCCCCAGCATTTT
>TRBJ1-3|TRBV28|.|.
CASSLKAVIEGGNTIYF
TGTGCCAGCAGTTTAAAGGCAGTCATCGAAGGTGGAAACACCATATATTTT
>TRBJ1-1|TRBV3-1/TRBV3-2|.|.
CASSPRSDSFQDTEAFF
TGTGCCAGCAGCCCGAGGTCGGACAGCTTCCAGGACACTGAAGCTTTCTTT
>TRBJ2-1|TRBV6-4|.|.
CASSDSSHPYDEQFF
TGTGCCAGCAGTGACAGTTCACACCCGTATGATGAGCAGTTCTTC
>TRBJ1-6|TRBV10-3|TRBD1|.
CAISRVQDRGQILGNSPLHF
TGTGCCATCAGCCGAGTTCAGGACAGGGGGCAGATACTGGGGAATTCACCCCTCCACTTT
>TRBJ1-1|TRBV15|.|.
CATSRSFSTEAFF
TGTGCCACCAGCAGATCCTTTTCTACTGAAGCTTTCTTT
>TRBJ1-5|TRBV7-9|.|.
CASSLGGVNQPQHF
TGTGCCAGCAGTTTAGGGGGGGTTAATCAGCCCCAGCATTTT
>TRBJ1-2|TRBV24-1|.|few
CATSDFGRAGYTF
TGTGCCACCAGTGATTTCGGCCGGGCCGGCTACACCTTC
>TRBJ2-1|TRBV11-2|TRBD1|.
CASSSIRGLGYNEQFF
TGTGCCAGCAGCTCAATCAGGGGGCTGGGGTACAATGAGCAGTTCTTC
>TRBJ2-2|TRBV3-1/TRBV3-2|.|.
CASSLLTGELFF
TGTGCCAGCAGCTTGCTAACCGGGGAGCTGTTTTTT
>TRBJ1-6|TRBV9|TRBD1|.
CASSVAGQDNSPLHF
TGTGCCAGCAGCGTAGCCGGACAGGATAATTCACCCCTCCACTTT
>TRBJ2-5|TRBV9|TRBD2|once
CASSVGGGGGEFGTQYF
TGTGCCAGCAGCGTAGGAGGTGGCGGGGGTGAATTTGGGACCCAGTACTTC
>TRBJ1-1|TRBV18|TRBD1|.
CASHKGPGGELSNTEAFF
TGTGCCAGCCACAAGGGGCCAGGGGGCGAGCTTTCGAACACTGAAGCTTTCTTT
>TRBJ1-1|TRBV19|.|once
CASTGGGTEAFF
TGTGCCAGTACGGGCGGTGGCACTGAAGCTTTCTTT